This TCR beta chain appears in the sequencing data of a study of blood T cell repertoires in COVID-19. Study-level information: COVID-19 samples from acute and convalescent phases originated in the United States, Italy and Spain. T cells, B-cell-depleted T cells, or PBMCs supplied cDNA or gDNA.

Per the original data handling: Amplification with reference gene primers provided the estimates of nucleated cell counts. The data were produced by immunoSEQ multiplex PCR, yet TCRdb's version contains in-frame clones alone and is incomplete. Clone size and V and J calls were adopted from that table, with D and trimming inferred from the DNA. The sample contains tens of thousands of clones, 88% of which appear only once. Trimming took off 0 bases at V and 3 bases at J, with 24 bases between the two ends. Germline V gives CDR1 SGHVS, CDR2 FQNEAQ. The CDR3 sequence is 19 residues long. The rearrangement links TRBV7-8 to TRBJ2-7; D might be TRBD2 (7 bases). The specimen was peripheral blood. This receptor was obtained from a middle-aged man with active COVID-19. CDR3 DNA sequence: TGTGCCAGCAGCTTAGCGGTTGCGGGGGCGCGTTCTGGGTTCTACGAGCAGTACTTC. Translation gives CASSLAVAGARSGFYEQYF.